Listed here is a single T cell receptor beta chain. Given a much more abundant clone one base away, this may be a read error. The sample comes from a study of regulatory T cells in long-lasting Graves disease. The wider study: Antithyroid drug use was under 3 months in newly diagnosed Graves' patients.

Both iRepertoire HTBI primers and Arm-PCR of CDR3 regions were used to build the TCR beta libraries. Using its own MiXCR run on the multiplex PCR reads, TCRdb lists one record per CDR3 protein. Of about 220,000 distinct CDR3 sequences listed, around 19% are singletons. Sample time point: newly diagnosed GD, antithyroid drugs for less than 3 months. RNA isolated from PBMCs was used to make the TCR library. Trimming took off 2 bases at V and 14 bases at J, with 21 bases between the two ends. From germline, CDR1 is MNHEY and CDR2 SVGAGI. The CDR3 has 14 residues. These same data were also listed under a study on T cells in Graves' hyperthyroidism and ophthalmopathy.

Sample: peripheral blood mononuclear cells (PBMCs), taken at new diagnosis, from a patient treated with antithyroid drugs. The chain has TRBV6-5 and TRBJ2-5; maybe TRBD1 (5 bases). The TCR was taken from a woman in her thirties with Graves disease. The CDR3 DNA reads as TGTGCCAGCAGTTACGGGGCCGGCAGAACCTTAGTATACTTC. It yields the protein CASSYGAGRTLVYF.